The rows below give T cell receptor beta chains drawn from one sample of a study of blood T cell repertoires in COVID-19. Produced via immunoSEQ multiplex PCR; TCRdb's table is partial and in-frame only. This sample has fewer than 500,000 clones, with around 87% found just once. Material: PBMCs or T cells enriched from blood (not recorded which). These receptors were taken from a man aged 30 to 45 who had recovered from COVID-19. Both conserved end residues are part of each CDR3. D genes are given only for firm matches. Expanded clones get a size class; other rows say once, few or many, or leave the size out.

TRBD1	-	TRBJ1-4	TRBV30	CAWSRGQGLEKLFF	TGTGCCTGGTCGAGGGGACAGGGATTAGAAAAACTGTTTTTT
-	few	TRBJ2-5	TRBV5-1	CASSPEGLGETQYF	TGCGCCAGCAGCCCGGAGGGGTTAGGAGAGACCCAGTACTTC
TRBD2	-	TRBJ2-5	TRBV5-1	CASSSGPRGEETQYF	TGCGCCAGCAGCTCGGGACCTCGGGGGGAAGAGACCCAGTACTTC
-	-	TRBJ1-6	TRBV5-4	CASSLAPGQGTNSPLHF	TGTGCCAGCAGCTTGGCCCCAGGGCAAGGAACTAATTCACCCCTCCACTTT
TRBD1	-	TRBJ1-6	TRBV9	CASSALGTGGSPLHF	TGTGCCAGCAGCGCCCTGGGGACAGGGGGCTCACCCCTCCACTTT
-	-	TRBJ2-7	TRBV27	CASGIFPYEQYF	TGTGCCTCGGGGATTTTTCCTTACGAGCAGTACTTC
TRBD1	once	TRBJ1-4	TRBV30	CAWSVGTGTGSEKLFF	TGTGCCTGGAGTGTGGGGACCGGGACAGGGTCTGAAAAACTGTTTTTT
-	-	TRBJ1-4	TRBV11-2	CASSSPMVVPPKKLFF	TGTGCCAGCAGCTCTCCTATGGTAGTCCCCCCGAAAAAACTGTTTTTT
-	-	TRBJ1-2	TRBV12-3/TRBV12-4	CASSTSVRGGYTF	TGTGCCAGCAGTACCTCAGTAAGGGGTGGCTACACCTTC
-	-	TRBJ1-5	TRBV29-1	CSVGDQPQHF	TGCAGCGTTGGAGATCAGCCCCAGCATTTT
-	-	TRBJ1-1	TRBV18	CASSPGEQLGTEAFF	TGTGCCAGCTCACCGGGAGAACAATTAGGCACTGAAGCTTTCTTT
TRBD1	-	TRBJ2-5	TRBV19	CASSRGQGRGETQYF	TGTGCCAGTAGTAGGGGACAGGGGCGAGGCGAGACCCAGTACTTC
TRBD1	-	TRBJ2-7	TRBV7-6	CASSPPTGPSYEQYF	TGTGCCAGCAGCCCGCCGACAGGGCCTTCCTACGAGCAGTACTTC
-	-	TRBJ2-5	TRBV4-1	CASSQVSETQYF	TGCGCCAGCAGCCAAGTTTCGGAGACCCAGTACTTC
-	-	TRBJ1-2	TRBV3-1/TRBV3-2	CASSQSLANYGYTF	TGTGCCAGCAGCCAATCCCTAGCTAACTATGGCTACACCTTC
TRBD1	-	TRBJ1-1	TRBV6-5	CASSVDRAVEAFF	TGTGCCAGCAGCGTTGACAGGGCAGTTGAAGCTTTCTTT
-	once	TRBJ2-7	TRBV5-1	CASSPSYSYEQYF	TGCGCCAGCAGCCCGTCCTACTCCTACGAGCAGTACTTC
TRBD1	-	TRBJ2-7	TRBV4-3	CASSRRQGKDYEQYF	TGCGCCAGCAGCCGAAGACAGGGGAAAGACTACGAGCAGTACTTC
-	-	TRBJ2-3	TRBV5-1	CASSSPGGTDTQYF	TGCGCCAGCAGCTCCCCGGGGGGCACAGATACGCAGTATTTT
-	-	TRBJ1-5	TRBV30	CAWSEQGNQPQHF	TGTGCCTGGAGTGAACAGGGCAATCAGCCCCAGCATTTT
-	-	TRBJ1-4	TRBV5-1	CASSLAPRQLNEKLFF	TGCGCCAGCAGCTTGGCCCCGCGACAGCTAAATGAAAAACTGTTTTTT
TRBD1	-	TRBJ1-2	TRBV5-4	CASKALGTGANYGYTF	TGTGCCAGCAAAGCCCTGGGGACAGGGGCTAACTATGGCTACACCTTC
-	few	TRBJ1-2	TRBV25-1	CASSENSRVYGYTF	TGTGCCAGCAGTGAGAACTCAAGAGTCTATGGCTACACCTTC
-	-	TRBJ1-6	TRBV9	CASSPRQHNSPLHF	TGTGCCAGCAGCCCCCGACAGCATAATTCACCCCTCCACTTT
-	-	TRBJ2-5	TRBV29-1	CSVAPGVETQYF	TGCAGCGTTGCCCCAGGGGTAGAGACCCAGTACTTC
-	-	TRBJ1-5	TRBV12-3/TRBV12-4	CASKSGGNQPQHF	TGTGCCAGCAAATCAGGGGGCAATCAGCCCCAGCATTTT
-	-	TRBJ2-7	TRBV3-1/TRBV3-2	CASSQSSPGEQYF	TGTGCCAGCAGCCAGTCTTCTCCCGGGGAGCAGTACTTC
TRBD1	-	TRBJ1-1	TRBV12-3/TRBV12-4	CASSPQDRAEAFF	TGTGCCAGCAGCCCCCAGGACAGGGCTGAAGCTTTCTTT
-	-	TRBJ1-2	TRBV3-1/TRBV3-2	CASSQDLNYGYTF	TGTGCCAGCAGCCAAGACCTTAACTATGGCTACACCTTC